This record concerns one T cell receptor (beta chain) sequence. This clone is identified as medium-sized (0.01 to 0.1%). Its antigen has not been determined. No much larger clone exists at a distance of one base, and base qualities are not known. The CDR3 covers 16 residues, taking in both the cysteine and the phenylalanine. Here the CDR3 DNA is all that survives: 48 bases in frame from base 1. Via the germline V gene, CDR1 is SGDLS and CDR2 YYNGEE. V is reduced by 4 bases and J by 0 bases, leaving a spacing of 17 bases between them. Using the immunoSEQ hsTCRbeta Kit, TCR beta CDR3 regions were sequenced from DNA. In the original analysis: TCR sequencing data were analysed with the ImmunoSEQ Analyzer. T cell clonality was defined as 1 minus Pielou's evenness, as computed on productive rearrangements. The inverse Simpson index, applied to productive templates, was used to measure T cell diversity. T cell density was defined as TCR beta template counts normalized to usable DNA, with usable DNA estimated by amplifying and sequencing housekeeping genes. Two-sided Kruskal-Wallis tests were used to compare TCR metrics between histologic stages. TCRdb obtained this table from immuneACCESS and retained in-frame rearrangements with V and J assigned. These tables miss some clones; where compared with another copy, unresolved V genes account for less than half of the shortfall, and the remainder is unexplained. For V, J and clone size, that table is used; D and trimming come from the DNA. Across this sample there are tens of thousands of clones, with around 74% seen only once. The ten largest account for roughly 6.6% of the sample.

Between about 2013 and 2017, the patients underwent resection in either Japan or China. Two lung cancer pathologists independently confirmed the histologic diagnosis of each case on H&E slides. For nucleic acid extraction, premalignant or tumor cells were enriched by macro-dissection following pathologic assessment. The AllPrep DNA/RNA FFPE Kit was used to isolate DNA from FFPE tissue. This entry comes from a study of immune evolution from preneoplasia to lung adenocarcinoma (dated by TCRdb to the early 2020s). About the full investigation: HLA loss of heterozygosity was found in around 7% of AIS, 15% of MIA and about a third of ADC lesions, and in no AAH lesions. The immune data were combined with whole exome sequencing and methylation data from the same cohort of nodules. Sample size was based on specimen availability rather than a prior power calculation. The overall cohort comprised under 70 patients with pulmonary nodules who underwent surgical resection. POLYSOLVER was used to infer class I HLA alleles from exome data, and LOHHLA was used to detect allele-specific HLA loss. It was reported in the study that under 110 samples were used for TCR sequencing. The study combined immune gene expression, TCR sequencing and multiplex immunofluorescence to profile immune contexture across lung adenocarcinoma precursors and invasive adenocarcinoma. TCR sequencing data came from 51 patients. Resected precursor lesions (AAH, AIS, MIA) and invasive adenocarcinomas were compared against paired morphologically normal lung tissue. The full study reports these points: Clonality was highest in normal lung, while later-stage lesions appeared to show lower clonality but higher T cell density and diversity. Normal lung had the highest top T cell clone frequencies, and these frequencies appeared to fall progressively from AAH through AIS, MIA and invasive adenocarcinoma. The findings were based on association rather than direct causation, and larger cohorts with long-term follow-up and longitudinal biopsies were deemed needed. Compared with EGFR-mutant or double wild-type lesions, KRAS-mutant nodules had the highest T cell clonality. Because every patient came from Japan and China, how well the results apply to Western populations was uncertain.

The rearrangement joined TRBV9 to TRBJ2-7; the best D guess is TRBD1, with 5 bases matching. The clonotype comes from a person aged 55 to 75 with lung adenocarcinoma. The sequenced sample was FFPE invasive lung adenocarcinoma tissue. Read against the paper, the sample's cell subset or site label means: frankly invasive lung adenocarcinoma (ADC). In nucleotides, the sequence is TGTGCCAGCAGCCCTACCCAGGACATTAGCTCCTACGAGCAGTACTTC. Its protein reads: CASSPTQDISSYEQYF.